The clone carrying this TCR beta chain was seen ten or more times. This sample is drawn from a study of early T cells in non-severe SARS-CoV-2 infection. This CDR3 has 14 residues. CDR1 and CDR2 (germline): LNHDA, SQIVND (reference sequence). The trim removed 6 bases at V and 2 bases at J, leaving 6 bases unmatched. Individual cDNA molecules were tagged with unique molecular identifiers, the study reported. Via MiXCR, TCRdb re-called the 5' RACE reads, giving one row per CDR3 protein. The sample yields 36,000 or so distinct CDR3 sequences, about 3.8% seen once. This clonotype originated in an adult who was a healthcare worker with PCR-confirmed SARS-CoV-2 infection or an uninfected control (not recorded which). Input material: whole blood. The chain is built from TRBV19 and TRBJ2-7; 8 nucleotides agree with TRBD2. CDR3 sequence: CASRSAGVPYEQYF. CDR3 nucleotides: TGTGCCAGTAGATCAGCGGGAGTCCCCTACGAGCAGTACTTC.